This TCR beta chain was captured by sequencing in a study of CD8 T cells in ankylosing spondylitis. V lost 6 bases and J lost 4, with 10 bases in between. The CDR3 sequence is 13 residues long. Germline CDR1 is KGHSH and CDR2 is LQKENI. For TCR beta, libraries came from quantitative 5'-RACE with molecular barcodes. MiXCR, applied by TCRdb to the 5' RACE reads, yields one record per CDR3 protein. The table has around 330,000 distinct CDR3 sequences, around a tenth seen once. V and J are TRBV18 and TRBJ1-3; D is unclear. This clonotype was obtained from a female donor with ankylosing spondylitis or in good health (not recorded which). Input material: blood, either unsorted or a sorted T cell fraction (not recorded which). The CDR3 region has the DNA TGTGCCAGCTCCCCGACGGCGGGAAACACCATATATTTT. It encodes CASSPTAGNTIYF.